This TCR beta chain emerged from a study of blood T cell repertoires in COVID-19. Study-level information: The samples span acute and convalescent COVID-19 from the United States, Italy and Spain.

Germline CDR1 is SGDLS and CDR2 is YYNGEE. This CDR3 is built from 18 residues. Trimming pared 4 bases from V and 0 bases from J, leaving 20 bases between. Authors' methods: Using reference gene primer amplification, nucleated cell counts were estimated. TCRdb's copy holds only in-frame clones and misses some; the assay was immunoSEQ multiplex PCR. For V, J and clone size, that table is used; D and trimming come from the DNA. The table shows over 250,000 clones, with 80% to 95% occurring only once. Assignment of participants to cohorts was predicated upon participant-reported clinical history. Two negative PCRs, clearance, or symptom resolution were required of recovered Cohort 3 donors.

Material for sequencing was PBMCs or T cells enriched from blood (not recorded which). The clonotype was recovered from a woman aged 25 to 45 who had recovered from COVID-19. This chain links TRBV9 with TRBJ1-3; D is ambiguous. CDR3 sequence: CASSPVLESSGSGNTIYF. The CDR3 DNA follows: TGTGCCAGCAGCCCCGTTTTAGAATCTTCGGGCTCTGGAAACACCATATATTTT.